These T cell receptor beta chains were read from a single sample in a study of CD8+ T cells in alopecia areata. The data were produced by immunoSEQ multiplex PCR, yet TCRdb's version contains in-frame clones alone and is incomplete. The table has 150,000 to 200,000 clones, around three fifths seen once. The specimen was CD4+ T cells sorted from blood, collected at week 24, from a patient treated with tofacitinib. These receptors were taken from a human donor with alopecia areata. CDR3s include the opening cysteine and the closing phenylalanine or tryptophan. The order of the fields is V gene, clone size, J gene, D gene, CDR3 DNA, CDR3 protein. The D gene is left open where the match is weak. Clone size is stated in some rows and not others, as once, few, many or a class when expanded.

TRBV13,.,TRBJ2-3,TRBD1,TGTGCCAGCAGCTTCTCGACAGGGGGGATCAAGTTAGATACGCAGTATTTT,CASSFSTGGIKLDTQYF
TRBV18,.,TRBJ2-7,.,TGTGCCAGCTCACCGGGGACTTCCTACGAGCAGTACTTC,CASSPGTSYEQYF
TRBV29-1,many,TRBJ2-3,TRBD2,TGCAGCGTCGCTAAGACTAGCGGGATCACAGATACGCAGTATTTT,CSVAKTSGITDTQYF
TRBV28,few,TRBJ2-2,TRBD1,TGTGCCAGTGGGGACAGGAACACCGGGGAGCTGTTTTTT,CASGDRNTGELFF
TRBV27,.,TRBJ1-5,.,TGTGCCAGCAGCCGAGAGGGGTATCAGCCCCAGCATTTT,CASSREGYQPQHF
TRBV30,.,TRBJ1-5,.,TGTGCCTGGAGTTCGGGGGCGGCTCAGCCCCAGCATTTT,CAWSSGAAQPQHF
TRBV29-1,.,TRBJ2-5,TRBD1,TGCAGCGTTATGACAGGGGGTGAGACCCAGTACTTC,CSVMTGGETQYF
TRBV4-3,once,TRBJ1-2,TRBD1,TGCGCCAGCAGCCAAGAGGGTAACAGGGGAGGCGGCTACACCTTC,CASSQEGNRGGGYTF
TRBV27,.,TRBJ1-1,TRBD1,TGTGCCAGCAGCTCTCGGGACAGGGGACTCCAAGCTTTCTTT,CASSSRDRGLQAFF
TRBV5-4,.,TRBJ1-1,.,TGTGCCAGCAGCCTGGGACTTGGGGGGGCGTCGGGGAACACTGAAGCTTTCTTT,CASSLGLGGASGNTEAFF
TRBV21-1,.,TRBJ1-2,.,TGTGCCAGCAGCAAGGGTAGATCCTATGGCTACACCTTC,CASSKGRSYGYTF
TRBV5-6,.,TRBJ2-4,.,TGTGCCAGCAGCTTTCCGGGGGACAAAAACATTCAGTACTTC,CASSFPGDKNIQYF
TRBV30,.,TRBJ1-2,.,TGTGCCTGGAAGCCCTGGATGGAAGGGGTTGGTGGCTACACCTTC,CAWKPWMEGVGGYTF
TRBV4-1,.,TRBJ1-4,.,TGCGCCAGCAGCCAACTTGCAACTAATGAAAAACTGTTTTTT,CASSQLATNEKLFF
TRBV27,once,TRBJ2-5,TRBD1,TGTGCCAGCAGTTTTAAACCTCCGGGACAGGGTAGGGAGACCCAGTACTTC,CASSFKPPGQGRETQYF
TRBV5-1,.,TRBJ1-6,TRBD1,TGCGCCAGCAGCCCCGCACAGGGGTACAATTCACCCCTCCACTTT,CASSPAQGYNSPLHF
TRBV5-6,.,TRBJ1-6,.,TGTGCCAGCACCACCTCGGGGGGGGCCTATAATTCACCCCTCCACTTT,CASTTSGGAYNSPLHF
TRBV15,.,TRBJ1-2,.,TGTGCCACCAGCAGCGGTCAAGATCTTGGACGGACTGCTAACTATGGCTACACCTTC,CATSSGQDLGRTANYGYTF
TRBV25-1,.,TRBJ2-3,.,TGTGCCAGCAGTGAATCAATCAGAACTAATACGCAGTATTTT,CASSESIRTNTQYF
TRBV29-1,.,TRBJ1-2,.,TGCAGCGTTGAAGGAGACGGGGGCGCCTATGGCTACACCTTC,CSVEGDGGAYGYTF
TRBV5-1,.,TRBJ2-3,.,TGCGCCAGCAGCTCTCCCAGCACAGATACGCAGTATTTT,CASSSPSTDTQYF
TRBV10-3,many,TRBJ1-2,.,TGTGCCATCAGTGAGCCAGGAATGGGCGGCTACACCTTC,CAISEPGMGGYTF
TRBV5-6,.,TRBJ2-1,.,TGTGCCAGCCTATCCAAAACTCGGACCCACAATGAGCAGTTCTTC,CASLSKTRTHNEQFF
TRBV30,.,TRBJ2-1,TRBD2,TGTGCCTGGAGCCTCATAAGCCGGGGGGGCTCCTACAATGAGCAGTTCTTC,CAWSLISRGGSYNEQFF
TRBV4-3,once,TRBJ2-7,TRBD1,TGCGCCAGCAGCCAAGATATGGCAGGGGGATACGAGCAGTACTTC,CASSQDMAGGYEQYF
TRBV29-1,.,TRBJ2-7,TRBD2,TGCAGCGTTGAAGGGGGCGGGAGGTACGAGCAGTACTTC,CSVEGGGRYEQYF
TRBV9,.,TRBJ2-7,TRBD1,TGTGCCAGCAGCGTAGGAAGGGACAGCTCCTACGAGCAGTACTTC,CASSVGRDSSYEQYF
TRBV30,once,TRBJ2-7,TRBD2,TGTGCCTGGACCTGGGCGGGGGTCCACTACGAGCAGTACTTC,CAWTWAGVHYEQYF
TRBV13,.,TRBJ1-2,TRBD1,TGTGCCAGCAGTACAGGGGCGAAGGGCGGCTACACCTTC,CASSTGAKGGYTF
TRBV5-1,.,TRBJ2-2,.,TGCGCCAGCAGCTTGGATTTGGGCACCGGGGAGCTGTTTTTT,CASSLDLGTGELFF
TRBV9,once,TRBJ2-1,.,TGTGCCAGCAGCGCACTAGGGCTGGGCAATGAGCAGTTCTTC,CASSALGLGNEQFF
TRBV6-1,once,TRBJ2-1,.,TGTGCCAGCAGTGAAGCGCACAGTGAGCAGTTCTTC,CASSEAHSEQFF